Reported below is one T cell receptor beta chain. The data derive from a study of technical replicates of blood from a handful of donors. Libraries were prepared by immunoSEQ multiplex PCR; TCRdb keeps only in-frame clonotypes and omits some of them. The table includes roughly 79,000 clones, roughly 89% detected once. Sequencing was done on a sample of T cells isolated from PBMCs. The TCR comes from a human donor in good health. Some clones in this sample may be carry-over from other donors' samples.

As DNA, the CDR3 is TGTGCCAGCAGTACCGACAGGGTGGGACAAGAGACCCAGTACTTC. Its translation: CASSTDRVGQETQYF. The chain has TRBV28 and TRBJ2-5; 7 nucleotides line up with TRBD1. From germline, CDR1 is MDHEN and CDR2 SYDVKM. V lost 5 bases to trimming and J lost 2 bases; unmatched junction nucleotides: 8. This CDR3 is built from 15 residues.